A single sample gave rise to the 29 T cell receptor beta chains below, sequenced in a study of shared clonotypes between healthy human individuals. The protocol was immunoSEQ multiplex PCR, while the TCRdb copy is restricted to in-frame clones and leaves out a portion. The table has about 1.1 million clones, approximately 75% seen once. Sequences were obtained from memory CD4+ T cells from PBMCs. Noted subset: CD45RA-negative fraction. The receptors derive from a man younger than 35 in good health. Some clones in this sample may be carry-over from other donors' samples.

The chain carries TRBV7-6 and TRBJ2-7; 7 bases align to TRBD1. The CDR3 contains 16 residues. J lost 3 bases, V lost 5 bases, and 13 bases had no gene match. Germline V gene sequence: CDR1 SGHVS, CDR2 FNYEAQ. CDR3 DNA: TGTGCCAGCAGCGCCTCCTCGGACAGGCCCTACTACGAGCAGTACTTC. Amino acid sequence: CASSASSDRPYYEQYF.

To note about this clone: The identical CDR3 is also encoded by other nucleotide sequences in the sample. V is TRBV7-3 and J is TRBJ1-1; D might be TRBD1 (5 bases). The ends were cut back, 5 bases at V and 2 bases at J, with 9 bases in the middle. This CDR3 is built from 13 residues. The germline CDR1 and CDR2 sequences are SGHTA and FQGTGA. The CDR3 DNA reads as TGTGCCAGCAGCCTCGACAGCAACACTGAAGCTTTCTTT. As protein: CASSLDSNTEAFF.

The chain recombines TRBV18 with TRBJ2-7; D gene ambiguous. CDR3 length equals 15 residues. Between the trimmed V and J ends, which lost 0 bases and 0 bases, there was a span of 9 bases. Germline V gene sequence: CDR1 KGHSH, CDR2 LQKENI. In nucleotides, the CDR3 is TGTGCCAGCTCACCACCGGGCCGGAGCTCCTACGAGCAGTACTTC. Translation gives CASSPPGRSSYEQYF.

The gene calls are TRBV7-2 and TRBJ2-5; a possible D gene is TRBD1 (6 bases). Trimming took 4 bases from V and 3 from J, leaving 12 bases between them. The germline CDR1 and CDR2 sequences are SGHTA and FQGNSA. The CDR3 spans 14 residues. CDR3 DNA: TGTGCCAGCAGCTCATGGGCAGGGGAAGAGACCCAGTACTTC. It encodes CASSSWAGEETQYF.

CDR3 nucleotide sequence: TGCGCCAGCAGCTTCTCAGCGGGGGCCCGGGAGCAGTACTTC. Translation gives CASSFSAGAREQYF. The chain employs TRBV5-1 and TRBJ2-7; 8 bases match TRBD2. Per germline, CDR1 SGHRS and CDR2 YFSETQ. The CDR3 has 14 amino acids. V lost 2 bases and J lost 7; bases outside the gene matches: 8.

This clone was seen more than once but under ten times. DNA of the CDR3: TGTGCCAGCCGGGCCAGGGTGCGGGATGAAAAACTGTTTTTT. Amino acid sequence: CASRARVRDEKLFF. The V and J genes are TRBV25-1 and TRBJ1-4; perhaps TRBD1 as D (5 bases). CDR3 length equals 14 residues. V gave up 8 bases and J gave up 6 bases, with 16 bases separating them. CDR1 MGHDK and CDR2 SYGVNS come from the germline V gene.

The chain has TRBV7-9 and TRBJ1-4; 12 bases line up with TRBD1. This CDR3 region has 15 residues. Germline CDR1 reads SEHNR; CDR2 reads FQNEAQ (reference sequence). V lost 5 bases, J lost 8 bases, and 6 bases stayed unmatched. CDR3 coding DNA: TGTGCCAGCAGCAAAACCGGGACAGGGGGCGAAAAACTGTTTTTT. Its protein is CASSKTGTGGEKLFF.

The chain is built from TRBV6-5 and TRBJ1-5, with 8 bases identical to TRBD1. There are 13 residues in the CDR3. Trimming removed 5 bases from V and 7 bases from J; junction bases left unmatched: 4. Germline-derived CDR1 and CDR2 are MNHEY and SVGAGI. This CDR3 is CASSQTGDQPQHF. The CDR3 DNA sequence: TGTGCCAGCAGTCAGACAGGGGACCAGCCCCAGCATTTT.

The V and J genes are TRBV9 and TRBJ2-2; 8 nucleotides align to TRBD1. V was pared by 2 bases and J by 1 base, with 7 bases of the junction left unmatched. The CDR3 length is 17 residues. Per germline, CDR1 SGDLS and CDR2 YYNGEE. CDR3 amino acids: CASSVFPGQGNTGELFF. CDR3 DNA sequence: TGTGCCAGCAGCGTCTTCCCCGGACAGGGGAACACCGGGGAGCTGTTTTTT.

This chain connects TRBV27 to TRBJ1-5; 8 bases align to TRBD1. Germline V gives CDR1 MNHEY, CDR2 SMNVEV (reference sequence). The J segment lost 4 bases and the V segment lost 0 bases, leaving 5 bases of the junction unmatched. CDR3 size: 16 residues. CDR3 coding DNA: TGTGCCAGCAGTTTATCCGGACAGGGTCCGAATCAGCCCCAGCATTTT. It is translated as CASSLSGQGPNQPQHF.

J is TRBJ2-3 and V is TRBV2; TRBD1 matches 8 bases. CDR1 is SNHLY and CDR2 is FYNNEI in the germline V gene. CDR3 length: 15 residues. V lost 5 bases, J lost 5 bases, and 9 bases stayed unmatched. CDR3 sequence (DNA): TGTGCCAGCAGTTCGTATGGACAGGGAGGAGATACGCAGTATTTT. Translated: CASSSYGQGGDTQYF.

This clone appeared once. The chain couples TRBV5-1 to TRBJ2-3; 7 bases map to TRBD1. Germline trimming cut 6 bases from V and 0 bases from J; bases unmatched to any gene: 7. Per germline, CDR1 SGHRS and CDR2 YFSETQ. The CDR3 spans 15 residues. This CDR3 is CASTRDSPSTDTQYF. The CDR3, as DNA: TGCGCCAGCACCCGGGACAGCCCCAGCACAGATACGCAGTATTTT.

In its sample, this clone was seen once. This chain joins TRBV6-1 and TRBJ1-5; TRBD1 might be the D (5 bases). Trimming shortened V by 6 bases and J by 11 bases, and 17 bases separated the two germline ends. Germline V gene sequence: CDR1 MNHNS, CDR2 SASEGT. This CDR3 spans 13 amino acids. The CDR3 is CASSSLGVAAQHF. CDR3 sequence (DNA): TGTGCCAGCAGCTCGCTGGGGGTAGCGGCCCAGCATTTT.

This clone came up many times. V gene TRBV7-9 combines with J gene TRBJ2-2, with 7 bases that match TRBD1. The germline V gene encodes CDR1 SEHNR and CDR2 FQNEAQ (reference sequence). The CDR3 sequence is 18 residues long. V shed 3 bases and J 3 bases; nucleotides not matched to a gene: 13. CDR3 DNA: TGTGCCAGCAGCTTCCCTAAAGGGGGCTCGGGCGACACCGGGGAGCTGTTTTTT. This encodes CASSFPKGGSGDTGELFF.

The chain is built from TRBV9 and TRBJ2-1; D possibly uses TRBD1 or TRBD2 (6 bases each). The germline CDR1 and CDR2 sequences are SGDLS and YYNGEE. Between the trimmed V and J ends, which lost 0 bases and 6 bases, there was a span of 25 bases. CDR3 length equals 19 residues. The DNA for the CDR3 is TGTGCCAGCAGCGTAGCTGGCAGGGGAGCGGAGGGACTCTTCAATGAGCAGTTCTTC. Protein sequence: CASSVAGRGAEGLFNEQFF.

This chain links TRBV28 with TRBJ1-2, with D perhaps TRBD1 (6 bases). Germline V gene lookup returns CDR1 MDHEN and CDR2 SYDVKM. Trimming removed 6 bases from V and 5 bases from J, with 16 bases in between. This CDR3 has 14 amino acids. This chain's CDR3 is CASRRRTRGYGYTF. The CDR3 DNA is TGTGCCAGCAGACGAAGAACCAGGGGATATGGCTACACCTTC.

V usage is TRBV29-1 and J usage is TRBJ2-2; perhaps D is TRBD1 or TRBD2 (5 bases each). V lost 2 bases, J lost 6 bases, and 7 bases lay in between. There are 12 residues in the CDR3. CDR1 is SQVTM and CDR2 is ANQGSEA in the germline V gene. The CDR3 coding sequence is TGCAGCGTTGAATCGGGGCCCGGGGAGCTGTTTTTT. It is translated as CSVESGPGELFF.

This clone was recorded only once. The V and J genes are TRBV5-1 and TRBJ2-7, with D possibly TRBD1 on 5 matching bases. Germline lookup yields CDR1 SGHRS and CDR2 YFSETQ. CDR3 size: 13 residues. V gave up 4 bases and J gave up 2 bases, with 10 bases separating them. The CDR3 DNA sequence: TGCGCCAGCAGCGCTGACAGCCCCTACGAGCAGTACTTC. Encoded protein: CASSADSPYEQYF.

The table lists this clone with a few counts. The J gene is TRBJ1-2, the V gene TRBV28; no definite D call. V dropped 6 bases and J dropped 9 bases, with 14 bases sitting between them. Germline CDR1 is MDHEN and CDR2 is SYDVKM. The CDR3 consists of 12 residues. CDR3 in DNA: TGTGCCAGCAGGGACGGTGCTATGAGCTACACCTTC. It is translated as CASRDGAMSYTF.

This clone appeared a single time. This chain joins TRBV6-6 and TRBJ1-2, with D unclear. CDR3 length equals 13 residues. V lost 7 bases to trimming and J lost 4 bases, with 13 bases between them. Looked up from germline, CDR1 is MNHNY and CDR2 is SVGAGI (reference sequence). CDR3 protein: CASIAAVLYGYTF. The DNA for the CDR3 is TGTGCCAGCATCGCAGCCGTGCTCTATGGCTACACCTTC.

The V gene is TRBV7-2, the J gene TRBJ2-7; tentative D call: TRBD1 (6 bases). The germline V and J ends were trimmed by 5 bases and 7 bases, with 18 bases remaining between them. The CDR3 is made up of 14 amino acids. Germline assignment: CDR1 SGHTA and CDR2 FQGNSA. The CDR3 sequence is CASSSSGTYGEQYF. The CDR3 coding sequence is TGTGCCAGCAGCAGCTCCGGGACATATGGAGAGCAGTACTTC.

This clone was recorded a few times. The CDR3 reads CASSSSSGRRTDTQYF. CDR3 nucleotide sequence: TGTGCCAGCAGTTCCTCTAGCGGGAGGCGCACAGATACGCAGTATTTT. The V gene is TRBV27, the J gene TRBJ2-3, with 11 nucleotides matching TRBD2. V shed 4 bases and J 1 base; nucleotides not matched to a gene: 4. This CDR3 has 16 amino acids. CDR1 and CDR2 from the germline V gene are MNHEY and SMNVEV (reference sequence).

This clone appeared once. Being one base from a much bigger clone, this may be a read error. This chain joins TRBV5-4 and TRBJ2-5; a possible D gene is TRBD1 (6 bases). Germline-derived CDR1 and CDR2 are SGHNT and YYREEE (reference sequence). There are 13 residues in the CDR3. V dropped 0 bases and J dropped 3 bases, with 6 bases sitting between them. CDR3: CASSLGQEETQYF. The CDR3 DNA follows: TGTGCCAGCAGCTTGGGACAGGAAGAGACCCAGTACTTC.

This chain uses TRBV29-1 with TRBJ2-5, with 9 bases that match TRBD1. The CDR3 is made up of 12 amino acids. Unmatched junction bases numbered 4, after V lost 6 bases and J lost 5 bases. The germline V gene encodes CDR1 SQVTM and CDR2 ANQGSEA. The CDR3 protein is CSVGQGAETQYF. In DNA form, the CDR3 reads TGCAGCGTGGGACAGGGAGCCGAGACCCAGTACTTC.

The V gene is TRBV5-4, the J gene TRBJ1-2; a possible D gene is TRBD1 (5 bases). Trimming took 0 bases from V and 7 from J, leaving 10 bases between them. CDR3 length: 13 residues. Germline CDR1 SGHNT, CDR2 YYREEE (reference sequence). CDR3 sequence: CASSLGGQGGYTF. In DNA form, the CDR3 reads TGTGCCAGCAGCTTGGGAGGGCAGGGTGGCTACACCTTC.

The chain combines TRBV28 with TRBJ1-5; 9 positions agree with TRBD1. This CDR3 region has 18 residues. The junction had 10 bases not matched to a gene; V was cut back by 4 bases and J by 0 bases. The germline V gene encodes CDR1 MDHEN and CDR2 SYDVKM. CDR3 DNA: TGTGCCAGCAGTTACCCTGGACAGGGGACAATTAGCAATCAGCCCCAGCATTTT. Protein sequence: CASSYPGQGTISNQPQHF. Together with reference TRBV28 and TRBJ1-5, the CDR3 gives the full variable domain: DVKVTQSSRYLVKRTGEKVFLECVQDMDHENMFWYRQDPGLGLRLIYFSYDVKMKEKGDIPEGYSVSREKKERFSLILESASTNQTSMYLCASSYPGQGTISNQPQHFGDGTRLSIL.

The V gene is TRBV5-1, the J gene TRBJ2-5; TRBD1 might be the D (5 bases). V was trimmed by 1 base and J by 8 bases, leaving 6 bases between them. The CDR3 runs to 11 residues. Per the germline V gene, CDR1 is SGHRS and CDR2 is YFSETQ. CDR3: CASSLTGTQYF. The CDR3 DNA follows: TGCGCCAGCAGCTTGACAGGAACCCAGTACTTC.

The chain carries TRBV28 and TRBJ1-1; D remains ambiguous. Trimming shortened V by 7 bases and J by 9 bases, and 12 bases separated the two germline ends. Germline CDR1 reads MDHEN; CDR2 reads SYDVKM. This CDR3 is 11 amino acids long. The CDR3 spells CASIRGLQAFF. The CDR3, as DNA: TGTGCCAGCATTCGAGGGCTACAAGCTTTCTTT.

This sequence joins TRBV28 and TRBJ2-1, with 8 bases that match TRBD1. J was trimmed by 7 bases and V by 3 bases; bases with no gene match: 8. Germline CDR1 reads MDHEN; CDR2 reads SYDVKM. This CDR3 contains 15 residues. In DNA, the CDR3 is TGTGCCAGCAGTTTTTTTCGACAGGGGCCGAATGAGCAGTTCTTC. This translates into CASSFFRQGPNEQFF.